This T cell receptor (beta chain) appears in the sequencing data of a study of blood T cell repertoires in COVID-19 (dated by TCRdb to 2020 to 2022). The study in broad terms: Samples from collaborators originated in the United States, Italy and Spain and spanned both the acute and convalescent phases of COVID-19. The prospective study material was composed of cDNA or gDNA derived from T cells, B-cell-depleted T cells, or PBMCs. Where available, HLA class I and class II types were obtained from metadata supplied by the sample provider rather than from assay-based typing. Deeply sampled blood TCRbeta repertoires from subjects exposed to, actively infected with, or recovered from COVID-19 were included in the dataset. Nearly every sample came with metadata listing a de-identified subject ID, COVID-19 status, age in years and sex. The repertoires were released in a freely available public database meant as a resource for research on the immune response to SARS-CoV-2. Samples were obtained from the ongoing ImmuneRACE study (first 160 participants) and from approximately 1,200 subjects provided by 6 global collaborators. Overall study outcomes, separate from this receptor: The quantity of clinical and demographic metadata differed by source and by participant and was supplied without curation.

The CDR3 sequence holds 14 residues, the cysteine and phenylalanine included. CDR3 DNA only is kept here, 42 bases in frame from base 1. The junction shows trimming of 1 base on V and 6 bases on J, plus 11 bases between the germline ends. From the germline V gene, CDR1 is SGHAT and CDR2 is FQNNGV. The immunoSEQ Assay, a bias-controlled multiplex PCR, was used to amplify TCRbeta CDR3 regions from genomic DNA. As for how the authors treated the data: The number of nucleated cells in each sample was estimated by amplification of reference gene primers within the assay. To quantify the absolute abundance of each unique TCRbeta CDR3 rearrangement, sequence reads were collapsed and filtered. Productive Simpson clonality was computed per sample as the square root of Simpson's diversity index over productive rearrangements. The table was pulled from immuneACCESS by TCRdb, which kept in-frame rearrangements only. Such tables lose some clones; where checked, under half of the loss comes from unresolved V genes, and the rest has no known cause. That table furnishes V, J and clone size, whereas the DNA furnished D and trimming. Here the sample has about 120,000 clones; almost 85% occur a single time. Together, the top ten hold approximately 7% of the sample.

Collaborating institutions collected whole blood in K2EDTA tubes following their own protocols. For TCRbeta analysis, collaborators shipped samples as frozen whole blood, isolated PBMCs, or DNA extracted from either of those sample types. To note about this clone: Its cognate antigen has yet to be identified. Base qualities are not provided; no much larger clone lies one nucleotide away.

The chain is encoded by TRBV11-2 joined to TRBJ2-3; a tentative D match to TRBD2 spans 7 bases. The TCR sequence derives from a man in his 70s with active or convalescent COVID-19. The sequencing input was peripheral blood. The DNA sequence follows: TGTGCCAGCAGCTTAGGTCGGGGGGCTGATACGCAGTATTTT. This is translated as CASSLGRGADTQYF.